The 9 T cell receptor beta chains presented below share a single source sample, sequenced in a study of radiotherapy plus CTLA-4 blockade in lung cancer. Sequenced by immunoSEQ multiplex PCR; TCRdb stores in-frame clones only, minus some. Counted here are about 14,000 clones, more than 70% occurring once; the ten biggest clones make up approximately 15%. This material consisted of peripheral blood, taken from a patient treated with radiotherapy plus ipilimumab. Receptor source: a human donor with non-small cell lung cancer that progressed on radiotherapy plus ipilimumab. Some clones in this sample may be carry-over from other donors' samples.

The chain's CDR3 is CASSKARGSNF. Written as DNA, the CDR3 is TGTGCCAGCAGCAAAGCTAGGGGCAGCAACTTC. This chain connects TRBV21-1 to TRBJ1-2; TRBD1 reflects the table's D call only, with no check against the DNA. TRBV21-1 is a pseudogene locus. The CDR3 covers 11 residues.

The table lists this clone with a count of one. This chain joins TRBV11-2 and TRBJ2-4; 15 nucleotides align to TRBD2. Germline CDR1 reads SGHAT; CDR2 reads FQNNGV. V dropped 4 bases and J dropped 4; count of bases not matched to a gene: 8. The CDR3 spans 18 residues. Here the CDR3 reads CASSSTGTSGGLKNIQYF. CDR3 nucleotide sequence: TGTGCCAGCAGCTCGACCGGGACTAGCGGGGGGTTAAAAAACATTCAGTACTTC.

This clone was detected a few times. The chain combines TRBV11-1 with TRBJ2-7; 12 bases line up with TRBD1. V shed 6 bases, J shed 5 bases, and the junction held 5 bases outside the gene matches. Germline loops: CDR1 SGHAT, CDR2 FQDESV (reference sequence). This CDR3 has 14 amino acids. CDR3 DNA sequence: TGTGCCAGCAGTTCCGGGACAGGGGGCGACGAGCAGTACTTC. It encodes CASSSGTGGDEQYF.

The V gene is TRBV7-9, the J gene TRBJ2-5; D is ambiguous. The CDR3 totals 12 residues. Germline CDR1 and CDR2: SEHNR and FQNEAQ (reference sequence). Trimming stripped 4 bases from V and 5 bases from J, with 8 bases between. The CDR3 here is CASSWYKETQYF. In DNA form, the CDR3 reads TGTGCCAGCAGCTGGTACAAGGAGACCCAGTACTTC.

The chain couples TRBV11-2 to TRBJ2-3, with 12 bases lining up with TRBD2. From germline, CDR1 is SGHAT and CDR2 FQNNGV. The CDR3 has 18 residues. V was pared by 5 bases and J by 4 bases, with 13 bases of the junction left unmatched. CDR3 region: CASSPRMRLAGVADTQYF. Written as DNA, the CDR3 is TGTGCCAGCAGCCCAAGGATGCGACTAGCGGGAGTCGCAGATACGCAGTATTTT.

CDR3 in amino acids: CASSVAGGGAGGELFF. For the CDR3, the DNA is TGTGCCAGCAGCGTAGCTGGCGGGGGGGCAGGCGGGGAGCTGTTTTTT. The V call is TRBV9, the J call TRBJ2-2; 9 bases align to TRBD2. J lost 7 bases, V lost 0 bases, and 7 bases had no gene match. The CDR3 consists of 16 residues. Germline V gene sequence: CDR1 SGDLS, CDR2 YYNGEE.

V and J are TRBV5-6 and TRBJ1-1; 10 bases map to TRBD1. After removal of 4 bases from V and 1 base from J, the junction contained 7 bases not matched to a gene. The CDR3 contains 16 residues. From germline, CDR1 is SGHDT and CDR2 YYEEEE. CDR3 protein: CASSTRTGGGNTEAFF. The CDR3 DNA reads TGTGCCAGCAGCACCAGGACAGGGGGGGGGAACACTGAAGCTTTCTTT.

The chain links TRBV27 to TRBJ2-4; 7 bases match TRBD2. Trimming cost V 4 bases and J 0 bases; bases outside gene matches: 6. Per the germline V gene, CDR1 is MNHEY and CDR2 is SMNVEV (reference sequence). CDR3 size: 16 residues. For the CDR3, the DNA is TGTGCCAGCAGTTCCGAGATAGCGGGAGCCAAAAACATTCAGTACTTC. Translation: CASSSEIAGAKNIQYF.

This clone was recorded once. Relative to the germline gene, one junction end is altered; a read error may explain this. The CDR3 DNA sequence: TGTGCCAGCAGCGCCGGGACAGGGGGACAAGGGACCCAGTACTTC. Protein sequence: CASSAGTGGQGTQYF. This chain uses TRBV2 with TRBJ2-5; 11 nucleotides match TRBD1. This CDR3 spans 15 amino acids. From germline, CDR1 is SNHLY and CDR2 FYNNEI.